Listed below are T cell receptor beta chains from one sample, sequenced in a study of blood T cell repertoires in COVID-19. Libraries were prepared by immunoSEQ multiplex PCR; TCRdb keeps only in-frame clonotypes and omits some of them. The sample includes about 140,000 clones, about four fifths of them seen just once. The specimen was peripheral blood. These receptors all come from a human donor in a cohort sampled during active COVID-19. Each CDR3 is given with its conserved first and last residue. D genes are given only for firm matches.

v_gene	d_gene	j_gene	CDR3aa	CDR3nt
TRBV7-8	TRBD1	TRBJ2-7	CASSSRTGAYEQYF	TGTGCCAGCAGCTCCCGGACAGGGGCTTACGAGCAGTACTTC
TRBV10-1	TRBD2	TRBJ2-3	CATLLGGIGVRTDTQYF	TGCGCCACCCTATTGGGGGGGATAGGGGTGCGAACAGATACGCAGTATTTT
TRBV9	-	TRBJ1-4	CASSAFGSREKLFF	TGTGCCAGCAGCGCGTTTGGCTCGCGGGAAAAACTGTTTTTT
TRBV27	-	TRBJ1-2	CASSPTAGQMQGYTF	TGTGCCAGCAGTCCGACTGCAGGGCAAATGCAGGGCTACACCTTC
TRBV7-2	-	TRBJ2-1	CASSLKAGEGEQFF	TGTGCCAGCAGCTTAAAGGCAGGGGAGGGTGAGCAGTTCTTC
TRBV2	-	TRBJ1-4	CASKDNNEKLFF	TGTGCCAGCAAGGACAACAATGAAAAACTGTTTTTT
TRBV11-1	-	TRBJ2-2	CASSHLGGLAGELFF	TGTGCCAGCAGCCATCTGGGGGGTTTGGCCGGGGAGCTGTTTTTT
TRBV6-6	TRBD1	TRBJ1-4	CASSYSGQSNEKLFF	TGTGCCAGCAGTTACTCGGGACAGTCTAATGAAAAACTGTTTTTT
TRBV19	TRBD1	TRBJ1-2	CASSGTGVVMFGYTF	TGTGCCAGTTCCGGGACAGGGGTGGTTATGTTTGGCTACACCTTC
TRBV28	-	TRBJ2-2	CASSLQGELFF	TGTGCCAGCAGTTTACAGGGGGAGCTGTTTTTT
TRBV6-5	-	TRBJ1-3	CASSYGAKGNTIYF	TGTGCCAGCAGTTACGGGGCAAAAGGAAACACCATATATTTT
TRBV5-6	-	TRBJ1-2	CASSLDRVYGYTF	TGTGCCAGCAGCTTAGACAGAGTCTATGGCTACACCTTC
TRBV6-6	-	TRBJ1-4	CASSAPTGENEKLFF	TGTGCCAGCAGCGCCCCGACGGGTGAGAATGAAAAACTGTTTTTT
TRBV5-4	-	TRBJ2-3	CASSLQGKDTDTQYF	TGTGCCAGCAGCTTACAGGGAAAGGATACAGATACGCAGTATTTT
TRBV18	-	TRBJ1-3	CASSPLAGRDGRNTIYF	TGTGCCAGCTCACCTTTAGCGGGGCGGGATGGACGGAACACCATATATTTT
TRBV6-1	-	TRBJ1-2	CASSEGTAGRGFGGYTF	TGTGCCAGCAGTGAAGGGACAGCCGGGAGGGGGTTTGGTGGCTACACCTTC